This paragraph reports one TCR beta chain. The CDR3 covers 12 residues. Germline CDR1 is SNHLY and CDR2 is FYNNEI. V shed 8 bases and J shed 2 bases, with 9 bases lying between them. Individual cDNA molecules received unique molecular identifiers. MiXCR, run by TCRdb on the 5' RACE reads, gives a single entry per CDR3 protein. The table has roughly 28,000 distinct CDR3 sequences, around 4.5% seen once. These data come from a study of early T cells in non-severe SARS-CoV-2 infection. The sequence was collected from an adult who was a healthcare worker with PCR-confirmed SARS-CoV-2 infection or an uninfected control (not recorded which). Sequencing was done on a sample of whole blood. The chain recombines TRBV2 with TRBJ2-5, with no clear D. DNA of the CDR3: TGTGCCAGCCTCCGTGGTCAAGAGACCCAGTACTTC. Translating gives CASLRGQETQYF.